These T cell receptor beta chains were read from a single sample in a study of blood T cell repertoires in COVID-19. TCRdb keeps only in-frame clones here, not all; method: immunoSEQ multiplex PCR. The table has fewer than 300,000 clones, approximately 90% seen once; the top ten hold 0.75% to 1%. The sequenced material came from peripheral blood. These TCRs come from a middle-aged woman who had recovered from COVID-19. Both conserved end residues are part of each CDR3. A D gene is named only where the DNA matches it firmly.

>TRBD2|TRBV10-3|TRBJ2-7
CAISHSGRGTEQYF
TGTGCCATCAGTCATAGCGGGAGGGGGACCGAGCAGTACTTC
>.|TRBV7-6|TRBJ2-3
CASSLARTATGSDTQYF
TGTGCCAGCAGCTTAGCGCGGACCGCGACGGGGTCAGATACGCAGTATTTT
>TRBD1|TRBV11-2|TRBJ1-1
CASSPGPGGTEAFF
TGTGCCAGCAGCCCCGGGCCAGGGGGTACTGAAGCTTTCTTT
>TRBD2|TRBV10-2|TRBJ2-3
CASRGLAGVDTQYF
TGCGCCAGCAGGGGACTAGCGGGAGTAGATACGCAGTATTTT
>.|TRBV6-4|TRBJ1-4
CASSGPVPEEKLFF
TGTGCCAGCAGCGGCCCAGTCCCGGAGGAAAAACTGTTTTTT
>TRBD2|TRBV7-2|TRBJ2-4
CASSSSGVAENIQYF
TGTGCCAGCAGCTCGAGCGGGGTAGCGGAAAACATTCAGTACTTC
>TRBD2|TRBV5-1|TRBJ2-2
CASSPLGSSGRALGTGELFF
TGCGCCAGCAGCCCCCTGGGGTCTAGCGGGAGGGCCCTAGGCACCGGGGAGCTGTTTTTT
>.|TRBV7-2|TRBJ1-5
CASSPTYRSNQPQHF
TGTGCCAGCAGCCCAACATACCGTAGCAATCAGCCCCAGCATTTT
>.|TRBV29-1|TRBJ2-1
CSVGGESSPFF
TGCAGCGTTGGGGGGGAGTCTAGCCCGTTCTTC
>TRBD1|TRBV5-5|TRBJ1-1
CASSLRGQQNTEAFF
TGTGCCAGCAGCTTGAGGGGACAGCAGAACACTGAAGCTTTCTTT
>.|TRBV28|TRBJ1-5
CASSLLHRDRQPQHF
TGTGCCAGCAGTTTACTCCACAGGGATCGACAGCCCCAGCATTTT
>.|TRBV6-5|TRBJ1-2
CASSYSGGSYGYTF
TGTGCCAGCAGTTACTCCGGCGGGAGCTATGGCTACACCTTC